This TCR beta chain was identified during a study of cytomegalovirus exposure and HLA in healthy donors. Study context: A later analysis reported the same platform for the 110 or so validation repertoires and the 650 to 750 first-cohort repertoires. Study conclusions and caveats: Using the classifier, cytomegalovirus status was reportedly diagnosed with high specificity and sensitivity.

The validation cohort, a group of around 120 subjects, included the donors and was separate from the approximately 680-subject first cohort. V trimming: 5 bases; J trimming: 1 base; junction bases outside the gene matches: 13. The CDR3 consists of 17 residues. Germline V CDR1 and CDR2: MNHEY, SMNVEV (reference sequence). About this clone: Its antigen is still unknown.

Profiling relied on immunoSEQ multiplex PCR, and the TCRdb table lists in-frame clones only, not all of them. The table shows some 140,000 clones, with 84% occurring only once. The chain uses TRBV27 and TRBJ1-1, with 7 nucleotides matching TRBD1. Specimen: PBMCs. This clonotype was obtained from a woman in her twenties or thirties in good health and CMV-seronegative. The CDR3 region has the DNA TGTGCCAGCAGTCCCCGTAGAGGGGGCAATTGGAACACTGAAGCTTTCTTT. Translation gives CASSPRRGGNWNTEAFF.